A selection of T cell receptor beta chains follows, all from one sample in a study of T cells in Graves' hyperthyroidism and ophthalmopathy. TCRdb independently ran MiXCR on the multiplex PCR reads; one entry per CDR3 protein. There are some 570,000 distinct CDR3 sequences in the sample; 15% to 20% occur only once, and roughly a sixth lies in the top ten. The specimen was blood. These receptor sequences come from a woman in her late teens or twenties with Graves' ophthalmopathy. Each CDR3 is given without its conserved first and last residue. D genes are given only for firm matches. The listing skips clone size in some rows; elsewhere it reads once, few, many or a size class.

>TRBD1|TRBJ1-1|TRBV19|13|.
ASSIRTGGNTEAF
>TRBD1|TRBJ2-1|TRBV7-9|14|many
ASSPSTGLLGNEQF
>.|TRBJ2-1|TRBV20-1|13|.
SARDGAGDSNEQF
>TRBD1|TRBJ2-7|TRBV28|12|many
ASSTTGATYEQY
>TRBD1|TRBJ1-2|TRBV27|18|many
ASSLWGRRGQGLPSSGYT
>.|TRBJ2-2|TRBV10-1|11|.
ASSVRVAGELF
>TRBD2|TRBJ2-7|TRBV2|11|many
ASAAGLAYEQY
>TRBD1|TRBJ2-7|TRBV20-1|13|many
SALRTGTLTYEQY
>TRBD1|TRBJ1-5|TRBV2|12|many
ASTGQGINQPQH
>.|TRBJ1-5|TRBV12-3/TRBV12-4|10|few
ASSFLPQPQH
>.|TRBJ2-1|TRBV20-1|15|many
SARDSQTWRGYNEQF
>TRBD1|TRBJ1-2|TRBV7-2|12|many
ASSFLTGGNGYT
>TRBD1|TRBJ1-1|TRBV9|15|.
ASSVGRDRGPNTEAF
>.|TRBJ1-2|TRBV6-1|11|many
ASRPTGASGYT
>TRBD1|TRBJ2-1|TRBV25-1|13|.
ASSEFRTGGSEQF
>.|TRBJ1-2|TRBV5-5|12|few
ASSLVQVGYGYT
>TRBD2|TRBJ2-3|TRBV29-1|13|.
SVSPSGRATDTQY
>TRBD2|TRBJ2-1|TRBV14|13|many
ASTLAGDYYNEQF